This T cell receptor beta chain was sequenced in a study of T cells in Graves' hyperthyroidism and ophthalmopathy. Whole-study results and caveats: Blood held most thyroid clonotypes expanded above 0.001 frequency.

The V gene end was trimmed by 1 base and the J gene end by 4 bases; junction bases not matched to a gene: 7. Germline V gives CDR1 DFQATT, CDR2 SNEGSKA (reference sequence). The CDR3 has 15 amino acids. This clonotype was counted a few times. Its cognate antigen is unknown. Researchers took RNA transcripts and amplified the TCR beta CDR3 regions from them. Primed by the HTBI set, a first-round RT-PCR was run on the TCR CDR3. TCRdb reprocessed the multiplex PCR reads via MiXCR and lists one record per CDR3 protein. The sample holds 300,000 to 500,000 distinct CDR3 sequences; more than 12% are singletons and the top ten take 28%.

The source is a man in his forties or fifties with Graves' ophthalmopathy. The V and J genes are TRBV20-1 and TRBJ2-1; 7 bases align to TRBD2. Input material: blood. The CDR3 DNA sequence: TGCAGTGCTAGAGTCCCGGGAGGCCCATACAATGAGCAGTTCTTC. It yields the protein CSARVPGGPYNEQFF.